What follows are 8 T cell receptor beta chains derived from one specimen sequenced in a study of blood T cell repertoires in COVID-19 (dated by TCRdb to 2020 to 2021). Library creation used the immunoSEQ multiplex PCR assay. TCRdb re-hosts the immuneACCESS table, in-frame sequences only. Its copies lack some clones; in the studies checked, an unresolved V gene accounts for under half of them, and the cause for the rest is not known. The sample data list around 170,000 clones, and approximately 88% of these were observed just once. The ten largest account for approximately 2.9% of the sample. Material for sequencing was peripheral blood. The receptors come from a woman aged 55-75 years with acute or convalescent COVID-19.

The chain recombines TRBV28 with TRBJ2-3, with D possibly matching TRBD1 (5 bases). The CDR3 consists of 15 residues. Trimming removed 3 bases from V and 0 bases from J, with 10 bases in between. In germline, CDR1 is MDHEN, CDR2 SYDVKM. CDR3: CASSLTASSTDTQYF. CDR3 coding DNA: TGTGCCAGCAGTTTGACAGCTTCTAGCACAGATACGCAGTATTTT.

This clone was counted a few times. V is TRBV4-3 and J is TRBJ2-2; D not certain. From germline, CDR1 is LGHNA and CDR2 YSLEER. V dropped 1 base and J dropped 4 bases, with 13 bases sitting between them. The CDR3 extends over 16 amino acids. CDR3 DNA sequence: TGCGCCAGCAGCCAAGGATACGTGTTTAGCACCGGGGAGCTGTTTTTT. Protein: CASSQGYVFSTGELFF.

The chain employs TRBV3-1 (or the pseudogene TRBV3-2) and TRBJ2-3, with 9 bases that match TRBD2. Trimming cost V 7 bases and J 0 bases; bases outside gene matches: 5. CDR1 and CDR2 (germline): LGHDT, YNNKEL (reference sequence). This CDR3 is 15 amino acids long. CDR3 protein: CASIASGVSTDTQYF. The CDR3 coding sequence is TGTGCCAGCATCGCTAGCGGGGTTAGCACAGATACGCAGTATTTT.

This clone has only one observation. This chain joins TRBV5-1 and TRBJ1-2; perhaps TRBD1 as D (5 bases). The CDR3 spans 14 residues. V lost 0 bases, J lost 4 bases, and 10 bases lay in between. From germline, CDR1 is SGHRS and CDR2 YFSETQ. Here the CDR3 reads CASSLASQGYGYTF. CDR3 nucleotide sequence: TGCGCCAGCAGCTTGGCTTCCCAGGGCTATGGCTACACCTTC.

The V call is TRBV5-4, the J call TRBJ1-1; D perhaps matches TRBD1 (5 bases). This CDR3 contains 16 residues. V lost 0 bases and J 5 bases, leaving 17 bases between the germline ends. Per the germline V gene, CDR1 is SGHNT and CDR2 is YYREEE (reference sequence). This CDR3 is CASSLGPGRGKTEAFF. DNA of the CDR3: TGTGCCAGCAGCTTGGGTCCGGGGCGGGGAAAGACTGAAGCTTTCTTT.

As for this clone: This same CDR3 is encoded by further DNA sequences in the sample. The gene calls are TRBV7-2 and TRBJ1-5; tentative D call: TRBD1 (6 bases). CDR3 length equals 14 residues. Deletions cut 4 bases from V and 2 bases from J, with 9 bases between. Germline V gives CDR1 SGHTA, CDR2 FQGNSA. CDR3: CASSSQGGNQPQHF. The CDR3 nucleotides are TGTGCCAGCAGCTCACAGGGAGGCAATCAGCCCCAGCATTTT.

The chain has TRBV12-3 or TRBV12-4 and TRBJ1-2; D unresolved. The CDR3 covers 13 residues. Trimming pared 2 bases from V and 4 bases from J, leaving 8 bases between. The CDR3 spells CASSLRRLYGYTF. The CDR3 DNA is TGTGCCAGCAGTTTAAGGAGACTCTATGGCTACACCTTC.

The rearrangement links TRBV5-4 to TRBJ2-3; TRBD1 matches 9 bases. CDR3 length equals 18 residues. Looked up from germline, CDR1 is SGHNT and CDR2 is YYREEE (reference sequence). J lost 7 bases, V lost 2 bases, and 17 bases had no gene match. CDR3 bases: TGTGCCAGCAGCTTCACTAGAATCCGGGACAGGGTGAGGAATACGCAGTATTTT. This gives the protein CASSFTRIRDRVRNTQYF. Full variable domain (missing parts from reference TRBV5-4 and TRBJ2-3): ETGVTQSPTHLIKTRGQQVTLRCSSQSGHNTVSWYQQALGQGPQFIFQYYREEENGRGNFPPRFSGLQFPNYSSELNVNALELDDSALYLCASSFTRIRDRVRNTQYFGPGTRLTVL.